The clone carrying this T cell receptor (beta chain) was detected only a few times. Use of 60 Vbeta and 13 Jbeta primers characterized the PCR. Generated by immunoSEQ multiplex PCR, the TCRdb table keeps only in-frame clones and is missing some. Of 95,000 to 150,000 clones listed, 73% are singletons. The data are from a study of cytomegalovirus exposure and HLA in healthy donors. The V and J ends lost 4 bases and 8 bases respectively, with 21 bases between them. Germline CDR1 is SGHDT and CDR2 is YYEEEE. This CDR3 is built from 16 residues. The specimen was PBMCs. The chain recombines TRBV5-6 with TRBJ1-4, with a possible D match to TRBD1 (5 bases). This sequence originates from a man in his sixties in good health and CMV-seropositive. CDR3 nucleotides: TGTGCCAGCAGCGAAACCGGGCGACAAGGGGTAGAAAAACTGTTTTTT. Encoded protein: CASSETGRQGVEKLFF.